This is a list of T cell receptor beta chains from one sample in a study of CD4 T cells in relation to SARS-CoV-2 and coronaviruses. Clones were sequenced by immunoSEQ multiplex PCR, and TCRdb holds only the in-frame ones, with some missing. The repertoire holds some 70,000 clones, with approximately 95% as singletons. The sample comprised naive CD4+ T cells from PBMCs. The receptors were gathered from a human donor in good health. Each CDR3 is given without its conserved first and last residue. Each record gives: V gene, J gene, CDR3 protein.

>TRBV9|TRBJ1-6
ASSALTGGSLGSPLH
>TRBV2|TRBJ1-2
ASSDTRNYGYT
>TRBV28|TRBJ2-2
ASNPPRDRGQWNTGELF
>TRBV12-3/TRBV12-4|TRBJ2-3
ASSGRSDTQY
>TRBV9|TRBJ1-5
ASSFPDRNQPQH
>TRBV5-1|TRBJ2-1
ASSRASGRNEQF
>TRBV19|TRBJ1-1
ASSDRGHGNTEAF
>TRBV6-6|TRBJ1-3
ASSRYTPSSGNTIY
>TRBV7-2|TRBJ1-5
ASSPGANQPQH
>TRBV9|TRBJ1-3
ASSPSLGRASSGNTIY
>TRBV5-1|TRBJ2-7
ASSSLAGVAYEQY
>TRBV20-1|TRBJ2-1
SASRYPGASGKDEQF
>TRBV6-5|TRBJ1-2
ASTPRGNYGYT
>TRBV4-3|TRBJ2-7
ASSQHQGITYEQY
>TRBV2|TRBJ2-3
ASSIVGFGDTQY
>TRBV5-1|TRBJ1-6
ASSGRGPSGNSPLH
>TRBV28|TRBJ2-7
ASSSGRSSYEQY
>TRBV5-1|TRBJ2-7
ASSLGQSSYEQY
>TRBV28|TRBJ2-1
ATGQNYNEQF
>TRBV5-4|TRBJ1-1
ASSLSAGTEAF
>TRBV15|TRBJ1-4
ATGGGLEKLF
>TRBV18|TRBJ1-6
ASSSTGTGDSPLH
>TRBV30|TRBJ1-1
AGGQGDTEAF
>TRBV28|TRBJ1-5
ASINSQGGNQPQH
>TRBV5-1|TRBJ2-7
ASSLEQPFYEQY
>TRBV2|TRBJ1-2
ASSRDPPHGYT
>TRBV5-1|TRBJ2-3
ASSLDAGGGTDTQY
>TRBV19|TRBJ2-1
ASICSGSAPCNEQF
>TRBV10-2|TRBJ1-2
ASSASRTGLYGYT
>TRBV21-1|TRBJ2-7
ASSNGDRSSYEQY
>TRBV18|TRBJ1-1
ASSPGQSGPF
>TRBV6-6|TRBJ1-2
ASSNVRGDYGYT
>TRBV24-1|TRBJ2-2
ATSERRATNTGELF
>TRBV7-9|TRBJ1-2
ASSIDITGGNYGYT
>TRBV19|TRBJ1-5
ASSLQGGQPQH
>TRBV3-1/TRBV3-2|TRBJ2-1
ASSQDFGRESVQF
>TRBV21-1|TRBJ1-5
ASSNRTGPSSSNQPQH
>TRBV2|TRBJ2-1
ASSRTGGYNEQF
>TRBV19|TRBJ2-1
ASTPRTPDVGEQF
>TRBV27|TRBJ1-5
ASSPGTGKVGSNQPQH
>TRBV28|TRBJ1-1
ATAAQNTEAF
>TRBV6-1|TRBJ1-2
ASSEIGVGYGYT
>TRBV24-1|TRBJ2-1
ATASGLAAYNEQF
>TRBV5-6|TRBJ2-3
ASSRLAGETDTQY
>TRBV7-2|TRBJ1-4
ASSLMTTNEKLF
>TRBV7-2|TRBJ2-5
ASSLLAGGFQETQY
>TRBV2|TRBJ2-5
ASSEWGLEPQETQY
>TRBV5-1|TRBJ2-5
ATNSGGFEETQY
>TRBV2|TRBJ2-2
ASQTRTGYTGELF
>TRBV18|TRBJ1-2
ASSSSQGARGYT
>TRBV28|TRBJ2-7
ASSSPGQGTYEQY